This entry concerns a single T cell receptor (beta chain). Its antigen is as yet unknown. This specimen belongs to a study of cytomegalovirus exposure and HLA in healthy donors. Germline CDR1 SEHNR, CDR2 FQNEAQ (reference sequence). The CDR3 spans 14 residues. The V and J ends lost 2 bases and 5 bases respectively, with 9 bases between them. The study, taken as a whole, reports: Immune exposure data for these donors was limited to CMV serostatus. In the analysis, some V segments, TRBV6-2 and TRBV6-3 included, were excluded as indistinguishable. In a later analysis, compared with equally common non-associated chains, HLA-associated beta chains were more expanded.

13 Jbeta primers and 60 Vbeta primers were used for the PCR. The table came from immunoSEQ multiplex PCR; TCRdb's copy has only in-frame clones and leaves some out. The sample lists roughly 69,000 clones; around 66% were seen once. The sequenced sample was PBMCs. This clonotype was obtained from a male donor in good health and CMV-seropositive. This sequence joins TRBV7-9 and TRBJ2-2; a possible D gene is TRBD1 (5 bases). CDR3 region: CASSLKGPTGELFF. In nucleotides, the CDR3 is TGTGCCAGCAGCTTAAAGGGGCCGACCGGGGAGCTGTTTTTT.